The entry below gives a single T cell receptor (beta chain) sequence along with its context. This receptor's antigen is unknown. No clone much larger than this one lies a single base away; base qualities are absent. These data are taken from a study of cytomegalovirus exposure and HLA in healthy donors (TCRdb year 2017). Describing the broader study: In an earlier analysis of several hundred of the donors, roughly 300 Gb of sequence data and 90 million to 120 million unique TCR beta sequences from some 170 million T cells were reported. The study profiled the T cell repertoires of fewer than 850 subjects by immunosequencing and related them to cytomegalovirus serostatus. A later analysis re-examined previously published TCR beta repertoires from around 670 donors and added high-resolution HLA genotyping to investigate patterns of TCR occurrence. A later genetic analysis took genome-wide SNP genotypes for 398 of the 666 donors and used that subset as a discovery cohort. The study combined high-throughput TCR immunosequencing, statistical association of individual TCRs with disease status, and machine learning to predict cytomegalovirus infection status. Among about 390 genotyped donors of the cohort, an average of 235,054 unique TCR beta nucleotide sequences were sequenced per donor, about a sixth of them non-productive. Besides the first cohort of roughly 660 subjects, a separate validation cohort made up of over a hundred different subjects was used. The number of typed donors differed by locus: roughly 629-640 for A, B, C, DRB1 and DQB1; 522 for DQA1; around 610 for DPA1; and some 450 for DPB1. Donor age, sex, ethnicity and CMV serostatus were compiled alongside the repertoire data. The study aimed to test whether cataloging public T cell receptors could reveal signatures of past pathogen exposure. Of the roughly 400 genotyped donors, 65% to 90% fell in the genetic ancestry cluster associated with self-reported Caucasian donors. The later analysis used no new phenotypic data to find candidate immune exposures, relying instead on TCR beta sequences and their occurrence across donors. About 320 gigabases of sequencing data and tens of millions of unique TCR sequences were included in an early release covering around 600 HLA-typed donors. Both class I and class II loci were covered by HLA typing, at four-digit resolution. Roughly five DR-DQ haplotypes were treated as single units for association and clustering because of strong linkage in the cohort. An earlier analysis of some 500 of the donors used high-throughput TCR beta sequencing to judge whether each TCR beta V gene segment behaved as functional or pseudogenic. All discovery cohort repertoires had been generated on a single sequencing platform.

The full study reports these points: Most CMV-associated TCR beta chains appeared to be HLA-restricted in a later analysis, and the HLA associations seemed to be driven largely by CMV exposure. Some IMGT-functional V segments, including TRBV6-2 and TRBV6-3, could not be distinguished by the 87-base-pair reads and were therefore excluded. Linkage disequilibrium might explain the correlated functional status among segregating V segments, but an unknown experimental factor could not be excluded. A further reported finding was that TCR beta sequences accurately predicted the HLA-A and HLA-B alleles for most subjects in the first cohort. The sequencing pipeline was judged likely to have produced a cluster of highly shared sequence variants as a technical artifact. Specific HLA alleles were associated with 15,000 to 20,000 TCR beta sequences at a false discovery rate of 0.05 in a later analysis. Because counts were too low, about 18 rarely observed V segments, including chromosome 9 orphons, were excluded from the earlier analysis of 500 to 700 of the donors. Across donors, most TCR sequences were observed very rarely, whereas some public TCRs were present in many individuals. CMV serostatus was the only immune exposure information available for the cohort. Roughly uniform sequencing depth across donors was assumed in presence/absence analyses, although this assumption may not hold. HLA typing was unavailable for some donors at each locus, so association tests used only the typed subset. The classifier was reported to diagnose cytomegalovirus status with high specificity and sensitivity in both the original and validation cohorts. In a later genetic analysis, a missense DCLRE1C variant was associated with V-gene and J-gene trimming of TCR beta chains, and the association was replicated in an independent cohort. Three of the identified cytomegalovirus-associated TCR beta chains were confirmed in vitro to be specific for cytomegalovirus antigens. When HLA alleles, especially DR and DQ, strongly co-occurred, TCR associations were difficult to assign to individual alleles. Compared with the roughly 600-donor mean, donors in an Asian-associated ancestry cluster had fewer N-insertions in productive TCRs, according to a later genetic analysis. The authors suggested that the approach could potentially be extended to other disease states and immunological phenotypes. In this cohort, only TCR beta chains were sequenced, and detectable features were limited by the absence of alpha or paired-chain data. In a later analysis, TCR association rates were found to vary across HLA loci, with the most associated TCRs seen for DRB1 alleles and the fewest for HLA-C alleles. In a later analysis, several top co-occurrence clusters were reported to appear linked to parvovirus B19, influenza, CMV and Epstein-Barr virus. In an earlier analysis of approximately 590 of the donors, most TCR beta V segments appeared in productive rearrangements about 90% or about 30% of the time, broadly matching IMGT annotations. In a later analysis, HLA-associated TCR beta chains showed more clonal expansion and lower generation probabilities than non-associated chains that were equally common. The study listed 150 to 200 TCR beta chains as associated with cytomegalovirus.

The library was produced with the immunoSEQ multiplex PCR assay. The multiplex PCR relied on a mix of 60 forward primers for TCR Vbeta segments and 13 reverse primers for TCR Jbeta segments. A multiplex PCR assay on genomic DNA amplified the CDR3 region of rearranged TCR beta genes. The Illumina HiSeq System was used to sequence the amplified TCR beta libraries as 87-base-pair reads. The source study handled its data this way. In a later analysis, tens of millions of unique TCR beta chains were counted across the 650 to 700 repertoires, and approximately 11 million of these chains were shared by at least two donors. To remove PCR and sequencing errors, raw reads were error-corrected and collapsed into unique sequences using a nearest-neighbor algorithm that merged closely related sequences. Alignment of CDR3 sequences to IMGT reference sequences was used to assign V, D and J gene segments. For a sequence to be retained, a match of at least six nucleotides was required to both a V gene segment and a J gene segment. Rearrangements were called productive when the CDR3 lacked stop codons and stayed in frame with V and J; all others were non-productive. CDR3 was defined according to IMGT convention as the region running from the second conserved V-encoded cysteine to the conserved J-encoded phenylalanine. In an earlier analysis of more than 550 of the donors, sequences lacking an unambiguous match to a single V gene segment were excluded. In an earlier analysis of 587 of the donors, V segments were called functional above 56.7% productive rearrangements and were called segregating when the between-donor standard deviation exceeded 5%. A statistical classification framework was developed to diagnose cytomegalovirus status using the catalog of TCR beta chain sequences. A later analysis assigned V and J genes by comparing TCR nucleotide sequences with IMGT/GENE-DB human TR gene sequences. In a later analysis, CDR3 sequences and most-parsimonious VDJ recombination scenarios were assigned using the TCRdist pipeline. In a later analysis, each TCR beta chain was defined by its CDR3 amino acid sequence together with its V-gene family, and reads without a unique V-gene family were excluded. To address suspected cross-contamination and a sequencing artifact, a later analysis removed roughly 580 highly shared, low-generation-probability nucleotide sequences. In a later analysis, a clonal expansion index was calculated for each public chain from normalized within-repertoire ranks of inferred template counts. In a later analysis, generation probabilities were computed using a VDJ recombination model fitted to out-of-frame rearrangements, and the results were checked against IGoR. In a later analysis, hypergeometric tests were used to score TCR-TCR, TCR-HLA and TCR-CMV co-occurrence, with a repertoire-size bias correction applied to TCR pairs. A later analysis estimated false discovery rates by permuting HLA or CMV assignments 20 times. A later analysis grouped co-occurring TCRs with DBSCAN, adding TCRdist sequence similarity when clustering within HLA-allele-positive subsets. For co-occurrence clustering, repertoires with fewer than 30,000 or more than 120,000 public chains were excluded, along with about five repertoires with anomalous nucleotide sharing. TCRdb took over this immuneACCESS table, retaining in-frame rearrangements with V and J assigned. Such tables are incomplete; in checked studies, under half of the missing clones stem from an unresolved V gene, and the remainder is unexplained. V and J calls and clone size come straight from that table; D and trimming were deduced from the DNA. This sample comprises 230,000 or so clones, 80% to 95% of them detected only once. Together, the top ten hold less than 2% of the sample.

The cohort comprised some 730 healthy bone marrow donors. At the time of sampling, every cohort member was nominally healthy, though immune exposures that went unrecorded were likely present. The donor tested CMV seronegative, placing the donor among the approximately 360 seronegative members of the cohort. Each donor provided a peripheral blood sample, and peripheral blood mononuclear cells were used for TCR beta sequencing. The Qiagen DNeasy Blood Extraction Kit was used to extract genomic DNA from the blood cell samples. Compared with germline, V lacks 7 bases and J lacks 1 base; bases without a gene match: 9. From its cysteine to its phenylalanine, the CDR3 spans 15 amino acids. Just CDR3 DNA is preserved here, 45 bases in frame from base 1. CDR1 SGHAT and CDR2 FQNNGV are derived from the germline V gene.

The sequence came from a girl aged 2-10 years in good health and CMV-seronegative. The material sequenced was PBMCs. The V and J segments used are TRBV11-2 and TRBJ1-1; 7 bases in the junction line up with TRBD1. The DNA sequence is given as TGTGCCAGCACCGAGATCGGGACAGAGAACACTGAAGCTTTCTTT. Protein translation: CASTEIGTENTEAFF. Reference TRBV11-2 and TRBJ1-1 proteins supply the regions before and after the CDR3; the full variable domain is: EAGVAQSPRYKIIEKRQSVAFWCNPISGHATLYWYQQILGQGPKLLIQFQNNGVVDDSQLPKDRFSAERLKGVDSTLKIQPAKLEDSAVYLCASTEIGTENTEAFFGQGTRLTVV.